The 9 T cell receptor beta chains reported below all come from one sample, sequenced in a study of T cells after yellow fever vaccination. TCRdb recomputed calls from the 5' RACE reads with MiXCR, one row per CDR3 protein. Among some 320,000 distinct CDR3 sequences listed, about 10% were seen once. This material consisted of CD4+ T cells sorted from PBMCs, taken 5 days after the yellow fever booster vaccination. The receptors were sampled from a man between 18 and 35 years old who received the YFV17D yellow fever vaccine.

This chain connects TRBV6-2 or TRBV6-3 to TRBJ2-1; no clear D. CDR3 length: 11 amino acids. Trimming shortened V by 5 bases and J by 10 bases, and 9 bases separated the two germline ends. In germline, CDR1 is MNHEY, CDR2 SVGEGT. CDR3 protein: CASSIEGEQFF. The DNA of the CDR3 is TGTGCCAGCAGTATTGAAGGGGAGCAGTTCTTC.

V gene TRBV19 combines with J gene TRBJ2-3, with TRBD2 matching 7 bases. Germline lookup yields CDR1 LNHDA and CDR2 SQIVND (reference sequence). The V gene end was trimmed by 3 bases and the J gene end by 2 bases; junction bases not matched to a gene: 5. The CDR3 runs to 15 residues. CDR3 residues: CASSMASGFTDTQYF. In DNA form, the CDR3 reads TGTGCCAGTAGTATGGCTAGCGGATTCACAGATACGCAGTATTTT.

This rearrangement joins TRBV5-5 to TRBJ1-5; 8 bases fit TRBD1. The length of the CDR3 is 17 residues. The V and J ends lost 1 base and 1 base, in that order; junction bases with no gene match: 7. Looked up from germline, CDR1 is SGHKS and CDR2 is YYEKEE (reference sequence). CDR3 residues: CASSLRQGARSNQPQHF. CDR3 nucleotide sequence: TGTGCCAGCAGCTTGCGGCAGGGGGCTCGAAGCAATCAGCCCCAGCATTTT.

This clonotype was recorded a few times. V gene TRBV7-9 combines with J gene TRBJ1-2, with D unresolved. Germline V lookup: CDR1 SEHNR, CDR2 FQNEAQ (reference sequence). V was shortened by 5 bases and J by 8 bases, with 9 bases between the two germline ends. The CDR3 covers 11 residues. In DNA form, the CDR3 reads TGTGCCAGCAGCCCGTCGGGGGGCTACACCTTC. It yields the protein CASSPSGGYTF.

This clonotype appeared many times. CDR3: CASKHQNTGELFF. The CDR3 bases are TGTGCCAGCAAACACCAGAACACCGGGGAGCTGTTTTTT. J is TRBJ2-2 and V is TRBV6-5; no firm D call. Trimming removed 7 bases at V and 1 base at J, with 7 bases between. The CDR3 runs to 13 residues. The germline V gene encodes CDR1 MNHEY and CDR2 SVGAGI.

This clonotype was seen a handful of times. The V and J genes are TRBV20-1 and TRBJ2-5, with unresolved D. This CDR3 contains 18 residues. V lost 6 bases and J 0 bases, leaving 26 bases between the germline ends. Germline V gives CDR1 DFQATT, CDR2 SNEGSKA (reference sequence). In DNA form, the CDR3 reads TGCAGTGCCCGCAGTCGCCCCGCAGTGGCTTGGTACCAAGAGACCCAGTACTTC. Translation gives CSARSRPAVAWYQETQYF.

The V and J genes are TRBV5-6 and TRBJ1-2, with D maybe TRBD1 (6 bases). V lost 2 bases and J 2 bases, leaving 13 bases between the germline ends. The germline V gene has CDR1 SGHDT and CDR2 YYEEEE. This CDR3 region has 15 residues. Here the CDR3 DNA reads TGTGCCAGCAGCTTCGACGACAGGTTAAACTATGGCTACACCTTC. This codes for CASSFDDRLNYGYTF.

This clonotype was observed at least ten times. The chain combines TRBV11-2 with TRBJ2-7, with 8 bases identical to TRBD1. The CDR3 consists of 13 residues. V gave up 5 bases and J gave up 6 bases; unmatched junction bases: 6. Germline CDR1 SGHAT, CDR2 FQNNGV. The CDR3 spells CASSTTGVGEQYV. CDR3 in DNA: TGTGCCAGCAGCACGACAGGGGTAGGCGAGCAGTACGTC.

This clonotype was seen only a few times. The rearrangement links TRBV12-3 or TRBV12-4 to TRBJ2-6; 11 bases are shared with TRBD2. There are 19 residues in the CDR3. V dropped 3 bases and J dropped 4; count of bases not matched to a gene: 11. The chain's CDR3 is CASSFRLAGLSLGANVLTF. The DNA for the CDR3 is TGTGCCAGCAGTTTCAGACTAGCGGGGCTATCCCTAGGGGCCAACGTCCTGACTTTC.